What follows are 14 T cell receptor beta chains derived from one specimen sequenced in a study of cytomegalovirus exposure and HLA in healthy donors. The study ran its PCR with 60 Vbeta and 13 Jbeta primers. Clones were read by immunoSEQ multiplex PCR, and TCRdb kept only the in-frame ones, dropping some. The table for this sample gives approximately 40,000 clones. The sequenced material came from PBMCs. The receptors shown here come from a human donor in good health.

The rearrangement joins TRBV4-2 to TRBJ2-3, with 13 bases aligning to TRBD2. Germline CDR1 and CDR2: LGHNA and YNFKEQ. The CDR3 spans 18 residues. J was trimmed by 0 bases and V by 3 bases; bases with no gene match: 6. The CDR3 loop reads CASSQETSGGSSTDTQYF. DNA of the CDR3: TGTGCCAGCAGCCAGGAGACTAGCGGGGGGTCTAGCACAGATACGCAGTATTTT.

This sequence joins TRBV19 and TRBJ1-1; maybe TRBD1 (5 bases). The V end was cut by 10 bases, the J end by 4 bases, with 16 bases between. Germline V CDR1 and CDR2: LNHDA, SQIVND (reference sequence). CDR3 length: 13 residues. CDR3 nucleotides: TGTGCCACCGGGCCCGGGGGAGGCACTGAAGCTTTCTTT. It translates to CATGPGGGTEAFF. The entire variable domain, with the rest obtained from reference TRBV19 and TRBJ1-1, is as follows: DGGITQSPKYLFRKEGQNVTLSCEQNLNHDAMYWYRQDPGQGLRLIYYSQIVNDFQKGDIAEGYSVSREKKESFPLTVTSAQKNPTAFYLCATGPGGGTEAFFGQGTRLTVV.

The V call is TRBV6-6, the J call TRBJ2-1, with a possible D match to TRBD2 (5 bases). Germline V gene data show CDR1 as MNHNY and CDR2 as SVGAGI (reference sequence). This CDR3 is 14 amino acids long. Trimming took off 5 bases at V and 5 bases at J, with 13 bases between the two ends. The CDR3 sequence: CASSPPGGHNEQFF. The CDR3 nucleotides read TGTGCCAGCAGTCCCCCCGGCGGGCACAATGAGCAGTTCTTC.

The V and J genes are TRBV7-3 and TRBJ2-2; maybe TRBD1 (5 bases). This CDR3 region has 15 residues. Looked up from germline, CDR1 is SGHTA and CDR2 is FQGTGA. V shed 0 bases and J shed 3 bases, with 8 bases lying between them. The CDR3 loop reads CASSLTTGYTGELFF. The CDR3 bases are TGTGCCAGCAGCTTAACCACAGGCTACACCGGGGAGCTGTTTTTT.

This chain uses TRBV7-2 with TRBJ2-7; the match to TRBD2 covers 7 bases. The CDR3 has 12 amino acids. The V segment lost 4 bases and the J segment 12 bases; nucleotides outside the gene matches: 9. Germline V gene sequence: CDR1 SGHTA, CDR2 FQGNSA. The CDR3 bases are TGTGCCAGCAGCTCGGGACTTCCGGGGGGGTACTTC. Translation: CASSSGLPGGYF.

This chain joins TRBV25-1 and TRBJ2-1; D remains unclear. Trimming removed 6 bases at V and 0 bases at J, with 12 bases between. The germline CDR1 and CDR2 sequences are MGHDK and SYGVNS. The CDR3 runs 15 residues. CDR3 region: CASRPLGLSYNEQFF. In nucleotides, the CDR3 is TGTGCCAGCAGACCCCTAGGCCTCTCCTACAATGAGCAGTTCTTC.

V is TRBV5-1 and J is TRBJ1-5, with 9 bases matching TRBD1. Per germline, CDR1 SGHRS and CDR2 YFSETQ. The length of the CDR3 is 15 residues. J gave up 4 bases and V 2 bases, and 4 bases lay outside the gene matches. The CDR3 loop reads CASSFGQGKNQPQHF. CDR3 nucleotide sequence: TGCGCCAGCAGCTTTGGACAGGGGAAGAATCAGCCCCAGCATTTT.

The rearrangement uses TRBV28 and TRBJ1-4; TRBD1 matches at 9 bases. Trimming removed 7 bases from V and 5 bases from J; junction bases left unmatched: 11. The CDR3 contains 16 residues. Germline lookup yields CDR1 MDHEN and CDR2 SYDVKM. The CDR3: CASTPGQGFPNEKLFF. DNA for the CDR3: TGTGCCAGCACCCCGGGACAGGGATTCCCGAATGAAAAACTGTTTTTT.

The DNA for the CDR3 is TGTGCCTGCTCTTCGACAGGGACAATTGAGGAAGTTGGAAAACTGTTTTTT. Protein product: CACSSTGTIEEVGKLFF. The genes are TRBV30 and TRBJ1-4, with TRBD1 identical over 7 bases. V was clipped by 6 bases and J by 10 bases; unmatched bases: 23. CDR3 length equals 17 residues. The V gene's germline CDR1 is GTSNPN and CDR2 SVGIG (reference sequence).

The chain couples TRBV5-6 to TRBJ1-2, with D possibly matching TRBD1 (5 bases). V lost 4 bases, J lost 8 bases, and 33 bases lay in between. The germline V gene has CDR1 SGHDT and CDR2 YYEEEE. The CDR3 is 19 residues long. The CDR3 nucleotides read TGTGCCAGCAGCCGAAGGGAGGGGCACTCCGGTGGGGCCAGGAGGGGCTACACCTTC. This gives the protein CASSRREGHSGGARRGYTF. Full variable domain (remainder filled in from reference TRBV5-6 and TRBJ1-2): DAGVTQSPTHLIKTRGQQVTLRCSPKSGHDTVSWYQQALGQGPQFIFQYYEEEERQRGNFPDRFSGHQFPNYSSELNVNALLLGDSALYLCASSRREGHSGGARRGYTFGSGTRLTVV.

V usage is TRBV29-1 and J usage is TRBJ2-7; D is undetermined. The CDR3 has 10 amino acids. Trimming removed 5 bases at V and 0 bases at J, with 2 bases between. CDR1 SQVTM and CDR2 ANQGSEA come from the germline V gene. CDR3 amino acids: CSVLSYEQYF. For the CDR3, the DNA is TGCAGCGTTCTCTCCTACGAGCAGTACTTC.

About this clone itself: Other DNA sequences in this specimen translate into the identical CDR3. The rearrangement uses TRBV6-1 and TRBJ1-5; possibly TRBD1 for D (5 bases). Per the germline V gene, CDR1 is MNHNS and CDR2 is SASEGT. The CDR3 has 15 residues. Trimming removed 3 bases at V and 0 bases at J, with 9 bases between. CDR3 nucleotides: TGTGCCAGCAGTGACAGGGTCTTTAGCAATCAGCCCCAGCATTTT. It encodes CASSDRVFSNQPQHF.

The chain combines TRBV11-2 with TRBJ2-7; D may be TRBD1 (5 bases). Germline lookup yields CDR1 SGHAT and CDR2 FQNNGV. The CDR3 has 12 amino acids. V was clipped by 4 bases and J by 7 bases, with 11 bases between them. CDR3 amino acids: CASSSQGKEQYF. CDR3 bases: TGTGCCAGCAGCTCTCAGGGTAAAGAGCAGTACTTC.

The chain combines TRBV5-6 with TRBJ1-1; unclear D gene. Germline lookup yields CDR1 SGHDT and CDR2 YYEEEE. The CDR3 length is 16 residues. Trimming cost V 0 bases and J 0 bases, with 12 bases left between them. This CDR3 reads CASSLALGEMNTEAFF. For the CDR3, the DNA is TGTGCCAGCAGCTTGGCCCTTGGAGAAATGAACACTGAAGCTTTCTTT. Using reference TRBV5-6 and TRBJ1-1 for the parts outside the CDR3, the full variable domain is DAGVTQSPTHLIKTRGQQVTLRCSPKSGHDTVSWYQQALGQGPQFIFQYYEEEERQRGNFPDRFSGHQFPNYSSELNVNALLLGDSALYLCASSLALGEMNTEAFFGQGTRLTVV.